Shown below are 30 T cell receptor beta chains from a single sample sequenced in a study of blood T cell repertoires in COVID-19. Sequenced by immunoSEQ multiplex PCR; TCRdb stores in-frame clones only, minus some. This table has around 23,000 clones, approximately 86% appearing once. The specimen sequenced was peripheral blood. These receptors originate from a human donor with acute or convalescent COVID-19. The donor label of this sample is uncertain.

V usage is TRBV4-3 and J usage is TRBJ1-1; 9 nucleotides agree with TRBD1. CDR3 size: 14 residues. With 6 bases clipped from V and 7 bases from J, the junction kept 9 bases outside the gene matches. CDR1 and CDR2 (germline): LGHNA, YSLEER. The CDR3 nucleotides read TGCGCCAGCAGTCCTGACAGGGGGTTTATTGAAGCTTTCTTT. The encoded protein is CASSPDRGFIEAFF.

The chain carries TRBV19 and TRBJ2-1, with 10 nucleotides matching TRBD2. Germline lookup yields CDR1 LNHDA and CDR2 SQIVND (reference sequence). The CDR3 contains 14 residues. Trimming removed 6 bases from V and 6 bases from J; junction bases left unmatched: 5. CDR3 region: CASRSAGGINEQFF. In nucleotides, the CDR3 is TGTGCCAGTAGGTCAGCGGGGGGGATCAATGAGCAGTTCTTC.

The V call is TRBV30, the J call TRBJ2-7; no clear D. CDR3 length: 13 residues. Trimming cost V 4 bases and J 6 bases, with 16 bases left between them. The germline gives CDR1 GTSNPN, CDR2 SVGIG (reference sequence). In DNA, the CDR3 is TGTGCCTGGACCGTAAGAGCTATTGGCGAGCAGTACTTC. Protein sequence: CAWTVRAIGEQYF.

This clone has a single count. The chain links TRBV12-5 to TRBJ1-4; 7 nucleotides line up with TRBD1. The V and J ends lost 6 bases and 8 bases, in that order; junction bases with no gene match: 9. The germline gives CDR1 LGHNT, CDR2 FRNRAP. The CDR3 length is 14 residues. The CDR3 nucleotides read TGTGCTAGTGGGGGGGACAGAATTGACGAAAAACTGTTTTTT. Translated, it gives CASGGDRIDEKLFF.

The rearrangement uses TRBV9 and TRBJ2-1; TRBD2 matches 9 bases. After removal of 4 bases from V and 5 bases from J, the junction contained 13 bases not matched to a gene. Germline V gives CDR1 SGDLS, CDR2 YYNGEE. This CDR3 region has 17 residues. CDR3 nucleotide sequence: TGTGCCAGCAGCCCCCGATCCGCGGGGGGGTATAACAATGAGCAGTTCTTC. This gives the protein CASSPRSAGGYNNEQFF.

The CDR3 DNA sequence: TGTGCCAGCAGCGTCGGGGGGGAAGGCTACACCTTC. Translated: CASSVGGEGYTF. The chain has TRBV9 and TRBJ1-2, with D tentatively TRBD1 (5 bases). The CDR3 sequence is 12 residues long. Trimming stripped 2 bases from V and 8 bases from J, with 10 bases between. Germline CDR1 and CDR2: SGDLS and YYNGEE.

V and J are TRBV6-5 and TRBJ1-3, with TRBD1 identical over 11 bases. Trimming cost V 6 bases and J 5 bases; bases outside gene matches: 6. Per germline, CDR1 MNHEY and CDR2 SVGAGI. This CDR3 has 15 amino acids. In DNA form, the CDR3 reads TGTGCCAGCAGCGGGGGACAGGGGGATAGAAACACCATATATTTT. Its translation is CASSGGQGDRNTIYF.

V and J are TRBV6-5 and TRBJ1-1; 9 positions match TRBD1. This CDR3 region has 15 residues. CDR1 is MNHEY and CDR2 is SVGAGI in the germline V gene. The J segment lost 3 bases and the V segment lost 6 bases, leaving 8 bases of the junction unmatched. CDR3 amino acids: CASSRDRAEYTEAFF. In DNA, the CDR3 is TGTGCCAGCAGCCGGGACAGGGCGGAGTACACTGAAGCTTTCTTT.

This chain connects TRBV15 to TRBJ2-7, with a possible D match to TRBD1 (6 bases). The CDR3 covers 15 residues. Germline CDR1 is LNHNV and CDR2 is YYDKDF (reference sequence). V was shortened by 0 bases and J by 2 bases, with 11 bases between the two germline ends. The CDR3 DNA is TGTGCCACCAGCAGAGAGGGGACACAACCCTACGAGCAGTACTTC. Translated, it gives CATSREGTQPYEQYF.

CDR3 coding DNA: TGTGCCAGCTCCCCGGGCGTCGGGGGGGCGACAGATACGCAGTATTTT. Protein product: CASSPGVGGATDTQYF. The chain couples TRBV18 to TRBJ2-3; 8 bases fit TRBD2. V lost 6 bases and J lost 3; bases outside the gene matches: 11. CDR1 is KGHSH, CDR2 LQKENI, per germline. The CDR3 is 16 residues long.

The chain has TRBV19 and TRBJ2-2, with D possibly matching TRBD1 (5 bases). V was clipped by 6 bases and J by 6 bases, with 26 bases between them. The CDR3 sequence is 18 residues long. The germline gives CDR1 LNHDA, CDR2 SQIVND (reference sequence). CDR3 sequence reads: CASRDVSPSPQGAGELFF. The DNA for the CDR3 is TGTGCCAGTAGGGATGTGTCCCCGTCGCCCCAAGGGGCCGGGGAGCTGTTTTTT.

The gene calls are TRBV2 and TRBJ2-3, with 10 bases identical to TRBD2. The CDR3 contains 15 residues. V gave up 2 bases and J gave up 7 bases; unmatched junction bases: 6. Germline loops: CDR1 SNHLY, CDR2 FYNNEI. The CDR3 reads CASSEQSGGENTQYF. The CDR3 bases are TGTGCCAGCAGTGAACAAAGCGGGGGGGAGAATACGCAGTATTTT.

The rearrangement joins TRBV18 to TRBJ2-7, with a weak D call TRBD1 (5 bases). Trimming shortened V by 6 bases and J by 0 bases, and 9 bases separated the two germline ends. CDR1 is KGHSH, CDR2 LQKENI, per germline. The CDR3 length is 13 residues. CDR3 in DNA: TGTGCCAGCTCTCCAGGGCCCTCCTACGAGCAGTACTTC. Translated, it gives CASSPGPSYEQYF.

The rearrangement uses TRBV5-8 and TRBJ1-5; TRBD1 matches 7 bases. The CDR3 sequence is 13 residues long. In germline, CDR1 is SGHTS, CDR2 YDEGEE. V lost 4 bases to trimming and J lost 6 bases; unmatched junction nucleotides: 4. CDR3 coding DNA: TGTGCCAGCAGCCTGACAGGGTTTCAGCCCCAGCATTTT. Protein sequence: CASSLTGFQPQHF.

The rearrangement links TRBV4-1 to TRBJ2-5; 11 bases are shared with TRBD1. The V segment lost 3 bases and the J segment 5 bases; nucleotides outside the gene matches: 5. Germline CDR1 reads MGHRA; CDR2 reads YSYEKL. The CDR3 is 15 amino acids. The DNA for the CDR3 is TGCGCCAGCAGCCAGGCCGGACAGGGGGCGGAGACCCAGTACTTC. Protein product: CASSQAGQGAETQYF.

The genes are TRBV5-1 and TRBJ2-2; TRBD2 might be the D (5 bases). Germline V lookup: CDR1 SGHRS, CDR2 YFSETQ. The CDR3 runs to 15 residues. The germline V and J ends were trimmed by 3 bases and 7 bases, with 16 bases remaining between them. CDR3 bases: TGCGCCAGCAGCTCTCAACCTGGTCGGGACGGGGAGCTGTTTTTT. Its protein product is CASSSQPGRDGELFF. The full variable domain, rest sourced from reference TRBV5-1 and TRBJ2-2, is KAGVTQTPRYLIKTRGQQVTLSCSPISGHRSVSWYQQTPGQGLQFLFEYFSETQRNKGNFPGRFSGRQFSNSRSEMNVSTLELGDSALYLCASSSQPGRDGELFFGEGSRLTVL.

This clone was found once. The V gene is TRBV9, the J gene TRBJ2-1, with 11 bases lining up with TRBD2. Germline CDR1 and CDR2: SGDLS and YYNGEE. The CDR3 has 15 amino acids. V shed 4 bases, J shed 6 bases, and the junction held 6 bases outside the gene matches. The CDR3 is CASSPTSGSTNEQFF. The CDR3 region has the DNA TGTGCCAGCAGCCCAACTAGCGGGAGTACCAATGAGCAGTTCTTC.

Only a few counts were recorded for this clone. The V call is TRBV5-6, the J call TRBJ2-7; 10 bases are a match to TRBD1. CDR1 and CDR2 (germline): SGHDT, YYEEEE. The ends lost 4 bases at V and 2 bases at J; junction bases unmatched: 6. The CDR3 covers 15 residues. CDR3 in amino acids: CASSQTGGYAYEQYF. The CDR3 DNA reads TGTGCCAGCAGCCAGACAGGGGGCTACGCCTACGAGCAGTACTTC.

In its sample, this clone was seen a few times. The chain joins TRBV19 to TRBJ1-2, with D perhaps matching TRBD1 (5 bases). The ends were cut back, 8 bases at V and 4 bases at J, with 14 bases in the middle. There are 13 residues in the CDR3. Germline V CDR1 and CDR2: LNHDA, SQIVND (reference sequence). The CDR3 reads CASALGQGYGYTF. The CDR3 region has the DNA TGTGCCAGTGCCCTTGGGCAGGGCTATGGCTACACCTTC.

The chain joins TRBV11-1 to TRBJ1-1, with D uncertain. The length of the CDR3 is 14 residues. CDR1 and CDR2 from the germline V gene are SGHAT and FQDESV (reference sequence). With 5 bases removed from V and 6 bases from J, the gap between germline ends came to 16 bases. For the CDR3, the DNA is TGTGCCAGCAGCATAACGGCGGGTGGGGCTGAAGCTTTCTTT. Protein: CASSITAGGAEAFF.

For this clone: An end of the junction differs from the germline gene, which may be a read error. This chain uses TRBV3-1 (or the pseudogene TRBV3-2) with TRBJ2-7; 7 nucleotides line up with TRBD1. The CDR3 extends over 13 amino acids. CDR1 LGHDT and CDR2 YNNKEL come from the germline V gene (reference sequence). CDR3: CASSHGQAPQPCF. CDR3 coding DNA: TGTGCCAGCAGCCACGGACAGGCACCACAGCCGTGTTTC.

The chain recombines TRBV5-1 with TRBJ2-1; 9 bases line up with TRBD2. The J segment lost 5 bases and the V segment lost 3 bases, leaving 12 bases of the junction unmatched. Germline V gene lookup returns CDR1 SGHRS and CDR2 YFSETQ. The CDR3 is 17 residues long. The CDR3 here is CASSSASVAGVDNEQFF. CDR3 bases: TGCGCCAGCAGCTCCGCTAGTGTAGCGGGAGTCGACAATGAGCAGTTCTTC.

This clone was counted once. The chain carries TRBV19 and TRBJ1-6; a possible D gene is TRBD1 (6 bases). Deletions cut 4 bases from V and 4 bases from J, with 8 bases between. The CDR3 spans 14 residues. The germline gives CDR1 LNHDA, CDR2 SQIVND (reference sequence). The CDR3 reads CASSTTGYNSPLHF. CDR3 sequence (DNA): TGTGCCAGTAGTACCACAGGGTATAATTCACCCCTCCACTTT.

This clone was seen more than once but under ten times. CDR3 DNA sequence: TGTGCCAGCAGTTTATCCCAGGGGTCAACCCAGTACTTC. It translates to CASSLSQGSTQYF. The V call is TRBV27, the J call TRBJ2-5, with TRBD1 as a possible D gene (6 bases). Per the germline V gene, CDR1 is MNHEY and CDR2 is SMNVEV (reference sequence). This CDR3 is built from 13 residues. V lost 0 bases and J lost 8, with 10 bases in between.

The V call is TRBV5-1, the J call TRBJ1-5; 9 bases are a match to TRBD1. J gave up 4 bases and V 2 bases, and 1 base lay outside the gene matches. There are 14 residues in the CDR3. CDR1 SGHRS and CDR2 YFSETQ come from the germline V gene. The CDR3 loop is CASSLGTGNQPQHF. DNA for the CDR3: TGCGCCAGCAGCTTAGGGACAGGGAATCAGCCCCAGCATTTT.

V and J are TRBV6-5 and TRBJ2-1; a weak D match, TRBD1 (5 bases). Germline V gives CDR1 MNHEY, CDR2 SVGAGI. Between the trimmed V and J ends, which lost 6 bases and 6 bases, there was a span of 12 bases. The CDR3 is 13 residues long. The CDR3 DNA sequence: TGTGCCAGCAGGACAGTTGCTCTCAATGAGCAGTTCTTC. Translating it yields CASRTVALNEQFF.

CDR3 coding DNA: TGTGCCAGCAGCTCGACACCAGGGGGCGCCGCAGATACGCAGTATTTT. It codes for CASSSTPGGAADTQYF. This sequence joins TRBV9 and TRBJ2-3; 8 nucleotides agree with TRBD1. With 4 bases clipped from V and 4 bases from J, the junction kept 11 bases outside the gene matches. This CDR3 contains 16 residues. The germline gives CDR1 SGDLS, CDR2 YYNGEE.

The CDR3 spells CASSLEGTGIHEQYF. The CDR3 DNA reads as TGCGCCAGCAGCTTGGAGGGGACAGGGATCCACGAGCAGTACTTC. The chain couples TRBV5-1 to TRBJ2-7; 9 nucleotides align to TRBD1. In germline, CDR1 is SGHRS, CDR2 YFSETQ. There are 15 residues in the CDR3. Trimming at V came to 0 bases and at J to 5 bases, leaving 6 bases not matched to a gene.

The chain links TRBV9 to TRBJ1-2; tentative D call: TRBD1 (5 bases). Germline lookup yields CDR1 SGDLS and CDR2 YYNGEE. The CDR3 sequence is 15 residues long. Trimming removed 4 bases from V and 0 bases from J, with 13 bases in between. The CDR3 DNA is TGTGCCAGCAGCCCCGACAGTGTGACTAACTATGGCTACACCTTC. It yields the protein CASSPDSVTNYGYTF.

The rearrangement uses TRBV6-5 and TRBJ1-1; no definite D call. Trimming cost V 0 bases and J 4 bases, with 12 bases left between them. CDR3 size: 15 residues. CDR1 is MNHEY and CDR2 is SVGAGI in the germline V gene. CDR3 region: CASSYSRFGGTEAFF. The DNA of the CDR3 is TGTGCCAGCAGTTACTCCAGGTTCGGAGGCACTGAAGCTTTCTTT.